Below, 22 T cell receptor beta chains from the same sample are listed, as sequenced in a study of blood T cell repertoires in COVID-19 (dated by TCRdb to the early 2020s). To prepare the library, the immunoSEQ multiplex PCR assay was applied. TCRdb's version of the immuneACCESS table is confined to in-frame rearrangements and falls short of the full clone set. An unresolved V gene accounts for under half of the shortfall where checked; the remainder is of unknown origin. The sample table shows 150,000 to 200,000 clones, and 75% to 90% are seen once. The biggest ten clones account for more than 2.5% of the sample. What was sequenced was peripheral blood. The receptors come from a man between 60 and 75 years old with acute or convalescent COVID-19.

V usage is TRBV16 and J usage is TRBJ2-3; no clear D gene. V lost 4 bases and J lost 10, with 15 bases in between. The germline V gene has CDR1 KGHSY and CDR2 FQNENV. The CDR3 sequence is 13 residues long. DNA of the CDR3: TGTGCCAGCAGCCCCCCTCAGGCTCCAGCGCAGTATTTT. Protein sequence: CASSPPQAPAQYF.

The table lists this clone with a few counts. Here the CDR3 DNA reads TGTGCCTGGAGCCCGCCTGGGGGGTATGGCTACACCTTC. Amino acid sequence: CAWSPPGGYGYTF. This chain links TRBV30 with TRBJ1-2, with D perhaps matching TRBD1 (5 bases). V gave up 3 bases and J gave up 5 bases, with 13 bases separating them. Germline V lookup: CDR1 GTSNPN, CDR2 SVGIG (reference sequence). The CDR3 consists of 13 residues.

The CDR3 protein is CASSQVIGTVPRNEQFF. CDR3 nucleotide sequence: TGCGCCAGCAGCCAAGTTATTGGGACAGTCCCACGCAATGAGCAGTTCTTC. The chain links TRBV4-1 to TRBJ2-1; TRBD1 agrees at 7 bases. Germline V lookup: CDR1 MGHRA, CDR2 YSYEKL. The CDR3 contains 17 residues. J was trimmed by 6 bases and V by 1 base; bases with no gene match: 12.

This chain links TRBV11-2 with TRBJ2-3, with 8 bases fitting TRBD2. Germline CDR1 SGHAT, CDR2 FQNNGV. The CDR3 is made up of 17 amino acids. V shed 6 bases and J 1 base; nucleotides not matched to a gene: 12. The CDR3 sequence: CASSSFPREGGTDTQYF. CDR3 DNA sequence: TGTGCCAGCAGTTCATTCCCCCGGGAGGGTGGCACAGATACGCAGTATTTT.

The chain employs TRBV27 and TRBJ2-2; 15 bases align to TRBD2. V trimming: 6 bases; J trimming: 7 bases; junction bases outside the gene matches: 6. CDR3 length: 16 residues. Germline V CDR1 and CDR2: MNHEY, SMNVEV (reference sequence). CDR3 sequence reads: CASRGTSGRYSGELFF. As DNA, the CDR3 is TGTGCCAGCAGAGGGACTAGCGGGAGGTACAGCGGGGAGCTGTTTTTT.

Turning to this clone: Other DNA sequences within the sample encode an identical CDR3. The V gene is TRBV24-1, the J gene TRBJ2-3; 8 bases match TRBD1. CDR3 length equals 15 residues. CDR1 KGHDR and CDR2 SFDVKD come from the germline V gene. V was clipped by 4 bases and J by 3 bases; unmatched bases: 5. The CDR3 spells CATSDPGQGTDTQYF. For the CDR3, the DNA is TGTGCCACCAGTGACCCTGGACAGGGTACAGATACGCAGTATTTT.

V and J are TRBV7-3 and TRBJ2-1, with TRBD2 identical over 12 bases. The length of the CDR3 is 15 residues. Looked up from germline, CDR1 is SGHTA and CDR2 is FQGTGA. With 3 bases clipped from V and 9 bases from J, the junction kept 6 bases outside the gene matches. The CDR3 DNA is TGTGCCAGCAGCTTCCTAGCGGGAGGGCCGAGTGAGCAGTTCTTC. Its translation is CASSFLAGGPSEQFF.

This sequence joins TRBV7-9 and TRBJ2-5; 10 bases line up with TRBD1. There are 14 residues in the CDR3. Per the germline V gene, CDR1 is SEHNR and CDR2 is FQNEAQ (reference sequence). V shed 4 bases and J 5 bases; nucleotides not matched to a gene: 4. The CDR3 sequence: CASSSRTGGETQYF. The CDR3, as DNA: TGTGCCAGCAGCTCTCGGACAGGGGGGGAGACCCAGTACTTC. Variable domain in full (rest from reference TRBV7-9 and TRBJ2-5): DTGVSQNPRHKITKRGQNVTFRCDPISEHNRLYWYRQTLGQGPEFLTYFQNEAQLEKSRLLSDRFSAERPKGSFSTLEIQRTEQGDSAMYLCASSSRTGGETQYFGPGTRLLVL.

The chain carries TRBV5-1 and TRBJ2-1; 7 bases are a match to TRBD1. Germline assignment: CDR1 SGHRS and CDR2 YFSETQ. V shed 4 bases and J 0 bases; nucleotides not matched to a gene: 7. The CDR3 loop spans 16 amino acids. The CDR3 loop is CASSTGDSSSYNEQFF. The CDR3 DNA reads TGCGCCAGCAGCACCGGGGACAGCAGCTCCTACAATGAGCAGTTCTTC.

The genes are TRBV7-9 and TRBJ2-6; D gene unclear. This CDR3 region has 15 residues. V lost 1 base and J lost 0, with 4 bases in between. Germline CDR1 reads SEHNR; CDR2 reads FQNEAQ (reference sequence). CDR3 loop: CASSLGSSGANVLTF. As DNA, the CDR3 is TGTGCCAGCAGCTTAGGGAGCTCTGGGGCCAACGTCCTGACTTTC.

The V and J genes are TRBV28 and TRBJ1-6; D not certain. V dropped 7 bases and J dropped 0 bases, with 7 bases sitting between them. The CDR3 runs to 14 residues. From germline, CDR1 is MDHEN and CDR2 SYDVKM. Written as DNA, the CDR3 is TGTGCCAGCACCGGAGGCTCCTATAATTCACCCCTCCACTTT. Protein: CASTGGSYNSPLHF.

The CDR3 loop is CASSLGTGGRGTEAFF. The CDR3 DNA follows: TGTGCCAGCAGCTTAGGGACAGGGGGTCGGGGGACTGAAGCTTTCTTT. This chain links TRBV11-2 with TRBJ1-1, with 10 nucleotides matching TRBD1. This CDR3 region has 16 residues. Germline V gene lookup returns CDR1 SGHAT and CDR2 FQNNGV. With V trimmed by 1 base and J by 5 bases, 7 bases remained unmatched.

The chain employs TRBV28 and TRBJ1-6; 7 bases line up with TRBD1. The ends lost 1 base at V and 10 bases at J; junction bases unmatched: 7. Germline loops: CDR1 MDHEN, CDR2 SYDVKM. CDR3 length equals 15 residues. CDR3 in DNA: TGTGCCAGCAGTTTATATCGTCAGGGGGACTCACCCCTCCACTTT. As protein: CASSLYRQGDSPLHF. Together with reference TRBV28 and TRBJ1-6, the CDR3 gives the full variable domain: DVKVTQSSRYLVKRTGEKVFLECVQDMDHENMFWYRQDPGLGLRLIYFSYDVKMKEKGDIPEGYSVSREKKERFSLILESASTNQTSMYLCASSLYRQGDSPLHFGNGTRLTVT.

The V and J genes are TRBV5-1 and TRBJ1-1, with 8 bases that match TRBD1. This CDR3 comprises 15 residues. Germline lookup yields CDR1 SGHRS and CDR2 YFSETQ. J was trimmed by 4 bases and V by 0 bases; bases with no gene match: 5. CDR3 region: CASSLDRGASTEAFF. In nucleotides, the CDR3 is TGCGCCAGCAGCTTGGACAGGGGGGCGAGCACTGAAGCTTTCTTT.

V gene TRBV6-1 combines with J gene TRBJ1-3; 7 nucleotides match TRBD1. This CDR3 is 16 amino acids long. The junction had 11 bases not matched to a gene; V was cut back by 4 bases and J by 5 bases. The germline V gene has CDR1 MNHNS and CDR2 SASEGT. The CDR3 region is CASSGDTGALRNTIYF. The CDR3 nucleotides read TGTGCCAGCAGTGGAGACACAGGGGCCCTCCGAAACACCATATATTTT.

This rearrangement joins TRBV5-4 to TRBJ1-3, with 10 nucleotides matching TRBD1. The germline CDR1 and CDR2 sequences are SGHNT and YYREEE (reference sequence). The CDR3 has 14 residues. V dropped 4 bases and J dropped 6; count of bases not matched to a gene: 4. The DNA of the CDR3 is TGTGCCAGCAGCACGGGACAGGGGCCAAACACCATATATTTT. It translates to CASSTGQGPNTIYF.

The chain joins TRBV23-1 to TRBJ2-7, with 11 nucleotides matching TRBD1. TRBV23-1 carries the ORF label, with uncertain function. The CDR3 has 16 amino acids. The V gene end was trimmed by 2 bases and the J gene end by 0 bases; junction bases not matched to a gene: 3. CDR3 loop: CASSQPGTGGSYEQYF. Here the CDR3 DNA reads TGCGCCAGCAGTCAACCAGGGACAGGGGGCTCCTACGAGCAGTACTTC.

The chain combines TRBV19 with TRBJ2-7, with 12 bases identical to TRBD1. The CDR3 sequence is 17 residues long. The germline V gene encodes CDR1 LNHDA and CDR2 SQIVND (reference sequence). Trimming took 1 base from V and 7 from J; bases not matched to a gene: 11. The CDR3 protein is CASSIVSAGQGAVEQYF. The CDR3 DNA sequence: TGTGCCAGTAGTATAGTTTCAGCGGGACAGGGGGCGGTTGAGCAGTACTTC.

The gene calls are TRBV18 and TRBJ2-5; TRBD2 matches at 15 bases. Germline V gives CDR1 KGHSH, CDR2 LQKENI. V shed 3 bases and J 0 bases; nucleotides not matched to a gene: 5. The CDR3 spans 18 residues. Here the CDR3 DNA reads TGTGCCAGCTCACCCCTCGGGACTAGCGGGAGGTACCAAGAGACCCAGTACTTC. Its protein product is CASSPLGTSGRYQETQYF.

J is TRBJ1-6 and V is TRBV5-1; 7 bases match TRBD1. V dropped 4 bases and J dropped 8; count of bases not matched to a gene: 9. CDR1 SGHRS and CDR2 YFSETQ come from the germline V gene. CDR3 length: 15 residues. CDR3 coding DNA: TGCGCCAGCAGCGCCCCACAGGGGACGGATTCACCCCTCCACTTT. It encodes CASSAPQGTDSPLHF.

This chain links TRBV7-9 with TRBJ1-2; D is undetermined. Trimming removed 0 bases at V and 4 bases at J, with 12 bases between. CDR1 is SEHNR and CDR2 is FQNEAQ in the germline V gene (reference sequence). This CDR3 comprises 15 residues. This chain's CDR3 is CASSLAVGEGYGYTF. CDR3 nucleotide sequence: TGTGCCAGCAGCTTAGCGGTCGGGGAGGGCTATGGCTACACCTTC.

The rearrangement joins TRBV27 to TRBJ2-1, with D hard to call. The CDR3 sequence is 14 residues long. The germline V gene has CDR1 MNHEY and CDR2 SMNVEV (reference sequence). Trimming pared 3 bases from V and 6 bases from J, leaving 12 bases between. In nucleotides, the CDR3 is TGTGCCAGCAGTTTTAGCCAGCCTCCCAATGAGCAGTTCTTC. Protein product: CASSFSQPPNEQFF.